The 5 T cell receptor beta chains below come from one sample, sequenced in a study of blood T cell repertoires in COVID-19. Profiling relied on immunoSEQ multiplex PCR, and the TCRdb table lists in-frame clones only, not all of them. The sample has over 30,000 clones, about 82% seen once. The sequenced material came from peripheral blood. These receptors were taken from a man aged 80 or over with active or convalescent COVID-19.

The rearrangement uses TRBV5-1 and TRBJ1-6; 8 bases match TRBD1. The CDR3 is made up of 15 amino acids. J was trimmed by 6 bases and V by 4 bases; bases with no gene match: 6. Germline loops: CDR1 SGHRS, CDR2 YFSETQ. The CDR3 protein is CASSPGTGPNSPLHF. The CDR3 nucleotides are TGCGCCAGCAGCCCCGGGACAGGACCTAATTCACCCCTCCACTTT.

The chain combines TRBV28 with TRBJ2-7; 7 nucleotides agree with TRBD1. From germline, CDR1 is MDHEN and CDR2 SYDVKM. CDR3 size: 14 residues. V lost 2 bases and J lost 3; bases outside the gene matches: 4. The CDR3: CASSLRDSYYEQYF. CDR3 in DNA: TGTGCCAGCAGTTTAAGGGACAGCTACTACGAGCAGTACTTC.

This rearrangement joins TRBV27 to TRBJ2-5; 9 nucleotides match TRBD2. Germline CDR1 is MNHEY and CDR2 is SMNVEV (reference sequence). Trimming cost V 2 bases and J 3 bases; bases outside gene matches: 7. There are 16 residues in the CDR3. The CDR3, as DNA: TGTGCCAGCAGTTTACTGGGGCGGGGGGGCAAAGAGACCCAGTACTTC. Protein: CASSLLGRGGKETQYF.

This chain links TRBV14 with TRBJ2-3, with TRBD2 matching 9 bases. Per the germline V gene, CDR1 is SGHDN and CDR2 is FVKESK. Unmatched junction bases numbered 4, after V lost 2 bases and J lost 4 bases. The CDR3 loop spans 15 amino acids. The CDR3 region has the DNA TGTGCCAGCAGCCAACTAGCGGGATTCGCAGATACGCAGTATTTT. Amino acid sequence: CASSQLAGFADTQYF.

The chain employs TRBV9 and TRBJ2-3, with 7 bases matching TRBD1. This CDR3 contains 15 residues. Germline CDR1 is SGDLS and CDR2 is YYNGEE. With V trimmed by 0 bases and J by 4 bases, 5 bases remained unmatched. The chain's CDR3 is CASSVERQGADTQYF. The CDR3 DNA sequence: TGTGCCAGCAGCGTAGAGAGGCAGGGGGCAGATACGCAGTATTTT.